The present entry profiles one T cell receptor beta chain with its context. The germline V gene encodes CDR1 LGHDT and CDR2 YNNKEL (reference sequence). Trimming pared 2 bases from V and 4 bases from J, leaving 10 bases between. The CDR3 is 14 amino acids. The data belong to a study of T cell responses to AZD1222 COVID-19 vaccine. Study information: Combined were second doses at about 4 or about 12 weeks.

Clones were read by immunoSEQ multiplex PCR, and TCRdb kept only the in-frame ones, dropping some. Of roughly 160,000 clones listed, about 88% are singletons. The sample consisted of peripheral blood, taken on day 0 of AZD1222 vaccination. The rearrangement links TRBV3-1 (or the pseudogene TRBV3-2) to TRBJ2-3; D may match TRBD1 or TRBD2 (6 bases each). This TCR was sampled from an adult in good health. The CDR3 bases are TGTGCCAGCAGCCAAAGGGGGGCCGCAGATACGCAGTATTTT. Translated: CASSQRGAADTQYF.